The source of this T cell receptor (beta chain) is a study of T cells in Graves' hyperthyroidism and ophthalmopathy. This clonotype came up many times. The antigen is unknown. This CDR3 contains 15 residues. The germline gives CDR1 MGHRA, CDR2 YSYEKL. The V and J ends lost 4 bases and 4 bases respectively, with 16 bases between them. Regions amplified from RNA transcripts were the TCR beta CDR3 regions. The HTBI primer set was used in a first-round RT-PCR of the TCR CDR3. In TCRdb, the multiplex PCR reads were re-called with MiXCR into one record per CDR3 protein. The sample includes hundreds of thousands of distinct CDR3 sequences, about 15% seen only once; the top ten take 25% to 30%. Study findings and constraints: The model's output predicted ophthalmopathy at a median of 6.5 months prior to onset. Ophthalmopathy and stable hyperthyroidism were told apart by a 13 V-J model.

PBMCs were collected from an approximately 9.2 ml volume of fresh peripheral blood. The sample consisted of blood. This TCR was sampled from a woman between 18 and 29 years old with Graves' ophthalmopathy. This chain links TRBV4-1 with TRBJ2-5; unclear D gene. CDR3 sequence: CASSPAARPLETQYF. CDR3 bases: TGCGCCAGCAGCCCCGCGGCTAGACCTCTAGAGACCCAGTACTTC.